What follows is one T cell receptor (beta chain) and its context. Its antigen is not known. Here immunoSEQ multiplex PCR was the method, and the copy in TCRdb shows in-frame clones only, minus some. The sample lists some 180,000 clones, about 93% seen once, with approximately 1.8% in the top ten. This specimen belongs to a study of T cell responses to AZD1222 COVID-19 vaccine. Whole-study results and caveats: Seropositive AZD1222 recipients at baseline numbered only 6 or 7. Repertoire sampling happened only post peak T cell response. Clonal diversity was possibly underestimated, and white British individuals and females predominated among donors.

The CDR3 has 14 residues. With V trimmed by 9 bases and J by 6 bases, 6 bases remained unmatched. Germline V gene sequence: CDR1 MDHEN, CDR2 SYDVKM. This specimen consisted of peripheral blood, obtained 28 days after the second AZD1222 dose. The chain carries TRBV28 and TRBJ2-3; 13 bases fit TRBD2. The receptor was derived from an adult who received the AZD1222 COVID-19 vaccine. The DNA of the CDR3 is TGTGCCAGTAGAGGACTAGCGGGAGATGATACGCAGTATTTT. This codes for CASRGLAGDDTQYF.